The clone carrying this TCR beta chain was found a few times. Trimming shortened V by 4 bases and J by 7 bases, and 8 bases separated the two germline ends. The germline V gene encodes CDR1 SGDLS and CDR2 YYNGEE. This CDR3 has 12 residues. This record comes from a study of blood T cell repertoires in COVID-19. Across the study: Collection of acute and convalescent COVID-19 samples took place in the United States, Italy and Spain. From T cells, B-cell-depleted T cells, or PBMCs came the material, which was cDNA or gDNA.

Under the authors' procedure: How many nucleated cells were present was estimated from reference gene primer amplification. Sequencing used immunoSEQ multiplex PCR; TCRdb keeps in-frame clones, though not all of them. That table furnishes V, J and clone size, whereas the DNA furnished D and trimming. The sample contains about 120,000 clones, 85% of which appear only once. Sequenced: peripheral blood. The clonotype was recovered from a man of 80 years or more with acute or convalescent COVID-19. This chain uses TRBV9 with TRBJ2-2; D is ambiguous. CDR3 sequence: CASSPFGGELFF. CDR3 DNA sequence: TGTGCCAGCAGCCCTTTCGGCGGGGAGCTGTTTTTT.